The 9 T cell receptor beta chains presented below share a single source sample, sequenced in a study of T cell changes during pregnancy in multiple sclerosis. Profiling relied on immunoSEQ multiplex PCR, and the TCRdb table lists in-frame clones only, not all of them. The sample includes 55,000 to 95,000 clones, approximately 94% seen only once; the top ten take roughly 2.1%. Sequences were derived from peripheral blood, sampled in the second trimester of pregnancy. These receptors all come from a female donor in good health, enrolled as a control in a pregnancy study.

The chain employs TRBV10-3 and TRBJ1-2, with D possibly being TRBD1 (6 bases). CDR1 and CDR2 from the germline V gene are ENHRY and SYGVKD. V was shortened by 0 bases and J by 3 bases, with 11 bases between the two germline ends. The CDR3 covers 15 residues. The CDR3 DNA follows: TGTGCCATCAGTGAGTCGGACAGTGAGGACTATGGCTACACCTTC. Its translation is CAISESDSEDYGYTF.

The chain is built from TRBV4-3 and TRBJ2-7; tentative D call: TRBD1 (6 bases). This CDR3 comprises 18 residues. The V end lost 3 bases, the J end lost 0 bases, and 21 bases lay between the germline ends. Germline V gene lookup returns CDR1 LGHNA and CDR2 YSLEER. CDR3 region: CASSQESGGRAFSYEQYF. In DNA, the CDR3 is TGCGCCAGCAGCCAGGAAAGTGGGGGCAGAGCTTTCTCCTACGAGCAGTACTTC.

The V call is TRBV9, the J call TRBJ1-1; D possibly corresponds to TRBD1 (6 bases). The CDR3 runs to 14 residues. Trimming left V 4 bases short and J 1 base short, with 11 bases between. Germline V gene lookup returns CDR1 SGDLS and CDR2 YYNGEE. CDR3 region: CASSTKQGNTEAFF. The CDR3 DNA is TGTGCCAGCAGCACCAAACAGGGGAACACTGAAGCTTTCTTT.

This clone was picked up one time. This chain uses TRBV9 with TRBJ1-2, with 7 bases matching TRBD1. V lost 4 bases to trimming and J lost 1 base; unmatched junction nucleotides: 7. Germline V gene lookup returns CDR1 SGDLS and CDR2 YYNGEE. There are 15 residues in the CDR3. The DNA for the CDR3 is TGTGCCAGCAGCCCTCGACAGGGAGTTAACTATGGCTACACCTTC. Its protein product is CASSPRQGVNYGYTF.

For the CDR3, the DNA is TGTGCCAGCTCACCGGGCAGCTATGGCTACACCTTC. Translation gives CASSPGSYGYTF. V gene TRBV18 combines with J gene TRBJ1-2; D remains unclear. Trimming shortened V by 3 bases and J by 4 bases, and 6 bases separated the two germline ends. Germline CDR1 is KGHSH and CDR2 is LQKENI. This CDR3 is 12 amino acids long.

A single count supports this clone. V usage is TRBV5-4 and J usage is TRBJ1-2; 11 positions agree with TRBD1. The CDR3 sequence is 15 residues long. Germline V lookup: CDR1 SGHNT, CDR2 YYREEE (reference sequence). J lost 8 bases, V lost 4 bases, and 10 bases had no gene match. CDR3 in DNA: TGTGCCAGCAGCATACCGGGACAGGGGGATCGCGGCTACACCTTC. It translates to CASSIPGQGDRGYTF.

The V gene is TRBV4-1, the J gene TRBJ1-2; maybe TRBD1 (5 bases). The CDR3 covers 12 residues. Trimming took 1 base from V and 7 from J, leaving 7 bases between them. The germline V gene encodes CDR1 MGHRA and CDR2 YSYEKL. For the CDR3, the DNA is TGCGCCAGCAGCCAAGGCGGGGGTGGCTACACCTTC. Translating gives CASSQGGGGYTF.

The CDR3 DNA sequence: TGTGCCAGCAGCCTCGCGCACGGCACAGATACGCAGTATTTT. Its protein product is CASSLAHGTDTQYF. This chain uses TRBV7-2 with TRBJ2-3; D is ambiguous. Germline V lookup: CDR1 SGHTA, CDR2 FQGNSA. This CDR3 comprises 14 residues. V was cut by 5 bases and J by 1 base, with 10 bases left in between.

This sequence joins TRBV19 and TRBJ1-2; possibly TRBD1 for D (6 bases). V dropped 7 bases and J dropped 0 bases, with 15 bases sitting between them. Germline lookup yields CDR1 LNHDA and CDR2 SQIVND (reference sequence). This CDR3 has 15 residues. The CDR3 protein is CASTPAGDPNYGYTF. The CDR3 DNA is TGTGCCAGTACCCCGGCAGGGGACCCTAACTATGGCTACACCTTC.